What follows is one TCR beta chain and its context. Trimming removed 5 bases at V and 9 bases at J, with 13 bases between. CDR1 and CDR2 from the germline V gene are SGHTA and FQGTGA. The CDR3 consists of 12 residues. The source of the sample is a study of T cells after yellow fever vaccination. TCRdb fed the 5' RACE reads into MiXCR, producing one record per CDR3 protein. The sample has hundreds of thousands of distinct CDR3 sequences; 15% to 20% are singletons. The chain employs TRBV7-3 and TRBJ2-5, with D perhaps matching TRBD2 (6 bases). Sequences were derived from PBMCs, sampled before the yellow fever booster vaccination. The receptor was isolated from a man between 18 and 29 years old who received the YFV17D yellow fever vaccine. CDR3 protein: CASSEAGGSQYF. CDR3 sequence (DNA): TGTGCCAGCAGCGAGGCTGGGGGGTCCCAGTACTTC.